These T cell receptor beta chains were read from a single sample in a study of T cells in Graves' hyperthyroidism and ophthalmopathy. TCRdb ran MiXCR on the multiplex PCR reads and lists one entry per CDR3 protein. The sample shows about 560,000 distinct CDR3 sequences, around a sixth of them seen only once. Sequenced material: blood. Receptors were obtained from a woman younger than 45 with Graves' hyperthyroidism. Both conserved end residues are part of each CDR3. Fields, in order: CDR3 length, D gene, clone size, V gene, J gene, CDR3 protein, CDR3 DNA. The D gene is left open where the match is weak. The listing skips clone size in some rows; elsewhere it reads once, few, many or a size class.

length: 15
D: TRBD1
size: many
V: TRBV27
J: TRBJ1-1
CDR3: CASRKAGTGNTEAFF
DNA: TGTGCCAGCAGAAAAGCCGGGACAGGGAACACTGAAGCTTTCTTT

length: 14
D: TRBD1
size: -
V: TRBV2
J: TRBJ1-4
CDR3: CASSMTGEGEKLFF
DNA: TGTGCCAGCTCGATGACAGGGGAGGGTGAAAAACTGTTTTTT

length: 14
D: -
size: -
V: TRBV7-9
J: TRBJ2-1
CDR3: CASSPPGAGVEQFF
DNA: TGTGCCAGCAGCCCTCCCGGCGCCGGGGTTGAGCAGTTCTTC

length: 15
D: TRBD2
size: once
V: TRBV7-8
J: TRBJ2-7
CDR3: CASSSLAGENYEQYF
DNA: TGTGCCAGCAGCTCCCTAGCGGGAGAGAATTACGAGCAGTACTTC

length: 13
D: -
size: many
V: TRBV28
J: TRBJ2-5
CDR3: CASSYFGKETQYF
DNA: TGTGCCAGCAGTTATTTCGGGAAAGAGACCCAGTACTTC

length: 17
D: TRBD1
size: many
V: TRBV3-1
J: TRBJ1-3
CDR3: CASSPGTGGNSGNTIYF
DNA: TGTGCCAGCAGTCCCGGGACAGGGGGAAACTCTGGAAACACCATATATTTT

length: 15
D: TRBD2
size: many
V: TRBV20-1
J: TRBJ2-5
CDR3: CSASMVGRAFETQYF
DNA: TGCAGTGCTAGTATGGTCGGGAGGGCCTTTGAGACCCAGTACTTC

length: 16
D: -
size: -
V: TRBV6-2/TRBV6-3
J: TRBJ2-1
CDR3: CASSYSYSASYNEQFF
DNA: TGTGCCAGCAGTTACTCTTACTCGGCTTCCTACAATGAGCAGTTCTTC

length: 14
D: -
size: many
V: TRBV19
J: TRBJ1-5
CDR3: CASSMGAGEQPQHF
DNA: TGTGCCAGTAGTATGGGAGCAGGAGAACAGCCCCAGCATTTT

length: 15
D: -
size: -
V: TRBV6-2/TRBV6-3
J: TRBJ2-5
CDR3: CASSYRARTQETQYF
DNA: TGTGCCAGCAGTTACCGAGCTAGGACCCAAGAGACCCAGTACTTC

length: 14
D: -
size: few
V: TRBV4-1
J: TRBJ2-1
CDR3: CASSQERAYNEQFF
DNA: TGCGCCAGCAGCCAAGAACGAGCATACAATGAGCAGTTCTTC

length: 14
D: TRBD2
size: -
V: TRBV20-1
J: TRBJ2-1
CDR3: CSALLAGGPGEQFF
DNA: TGCAGTGCTCTACTAGCGGGAGGGCCAGGTGAGCAGTTCTTC

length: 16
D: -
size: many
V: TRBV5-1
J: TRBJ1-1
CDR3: CASSSSGAWLNTEAFF
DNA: TGCGCCAGCAGCTCGTCAGGAGCGTGGCTGAACACTGAAGCTTTCTTT

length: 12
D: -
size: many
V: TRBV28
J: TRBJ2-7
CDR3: CASTHIGREQYF
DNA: TGTGCCAGCACTCATATAGGTCGCGAGCAGTACTTC

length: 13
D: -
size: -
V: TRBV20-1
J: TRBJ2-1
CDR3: CSARDRMGRGQFF
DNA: TGCAGTGCTAGAGATCGTATGGGCAGGGGGCAGTTCTTC

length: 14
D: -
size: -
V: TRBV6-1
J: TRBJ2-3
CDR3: CASSEEGVEYTQYF
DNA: TGTGCCAGCAGTGAAGAAGGGGTAGAATATACGCAGTATTTT

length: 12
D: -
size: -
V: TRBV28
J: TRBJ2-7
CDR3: CASSHNFYEQYF
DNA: TGTGCCAGCAGCCACAACTTCTACGAGCAGTACTTC

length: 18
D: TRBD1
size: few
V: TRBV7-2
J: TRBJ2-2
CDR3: CASSSWIRDRGHTGELFF
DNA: TGTGCCAGCAGCTCCTGGATCCGGGACAGGGGTCACACCGGGGAGCTGTTTTTT

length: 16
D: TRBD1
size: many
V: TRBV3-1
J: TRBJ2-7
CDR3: CASSQGAGTGGLEQYF
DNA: TGTGCCAGCAGCCAAGGAGCCGGGACAGGAGGTTTGGAGCAGTACTTC

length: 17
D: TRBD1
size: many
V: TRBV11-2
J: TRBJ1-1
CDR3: CASSPDRGHHTYNEAFF
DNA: TGTGCCAGCAGCCCAGACAGGGGTCATCATACCTATAATGAAGCTTTCTTT